The 8 T cell receptor beta chains presented below share a single source sample, sequenced in a study of T-cell memory formation after mild COVID-19. MiXCR was run by TCRdb on the 5' RACE reads, yielding one entry per CDR3 protein. The sample has over 500,000 distinct CDR3 sequences; approximately 15% are singletons. The sequenced sample consisted of PBMCs or a T cell subset sorted from them (not recorded which). The receptors stem from an adult woman who had mild COVID-19 (a few samples of this study predate the infection). Cell type and time point are not known.

This clonotype occurred a few times. V usage is TRBV7-6 and J usage is TRBJ2-3; possible D gene TRBD2, 5 bases. The CDR3 sequence is 15 residues long. Germline V gives CDR1 SGHVS, CDR2 FNYEAQ. Trimming took off 5 bases at V and 2 bases at J, with 14 bases between the two ends. The CDR3 DNA follows: TGTGCCAGCAGCAGAGCGGCCCCCTACACAGATACGCAGTATTTT. This translates into CASSRAAPYTDTQYF.

The V call is TRBV25-1, the J call TRBJ2-2, with 10 bases aligning to TRBD1. The CDR3 runs to 16 residues. V dropped 6 bases and J dropped 11; count of bases not matched to a gene: 15. CDR1 is MGHDK and CDR2 is SYGVNS in the germline V gene. This CDR3 is CASSLTRDRGNEELFF. CDR3 bases: TGTGCCAGCAGCTTAACACGGGACAGGGGTAACGAAGAGCTGTTTTTT.

The chain recombines TRBV7-2 with TRBJ2-1; 11 bases match TRBD1. The germline CDR1 and CDR2 sequences are SGHTA and FQGNSA. V lost 0 bases to trimming and J lost 4 bases; unmatched junction nucleotides: 2. This CDR3 is 16 amino acids long. The CDR3 reads CASSLAGQGVYNEQFF. The CDR3 coding sequence is TGTGCCAGCAGCTTAGCGGGACAGGGGGTATACAATGAGCAGTTCTTC.

The rearrangement links TRBV12-3 or TRBV12-4 to TRBJ1-2, with no clear D. V lost 6 bases to trimming and J lost 5 bases, with 10 bases between them. This CDR3 contains 12 residues. The CDR3 loop reads CASSPLEYGYTF. Here the CDR3 DNA reads TGTGCCAGCAGCCCACTCGAATATGGCTACACCTTC.

V and J are TRBV15 and TRBJ2-2, with no clear D. The germline V gene encodes CDR1 LNHNV and CDR2 YYDKDF (reference sequence). Trimming took 1 base from V and 1 from J, leaving 1 base between them. The CDR3 totals 13 residues. The CDR3 region has the DNA TGTGCCACCAGCAGAGTGAACACCGGGGAGCTGTTTTTT. Its translation is CATSRVNTGELFF.

The V and J genes are TRBV9 and TRBJ2-3; D perhaps matches TRBD1 (6 bases). V lost 5 bases to trimming and J lost 1 base, with 14 bases between them. Germline V gene lookup returns CDR1 SGDLS and CDR2 YYNGEE. This CDR3 region has 15 residues. The chain's CDR3 is CASSEDRSGTDTQYF. The CDR3 DNA reads as TGTGCCAGCAGTGAAGACAGGTCCGGCACAGATACGCAGTATTTT.

The rearrangement joins TRBV14 to TRBJ1-4, with TRBD1 as a possible D gene (6 bases). This CDR3 contains 14 residues. Germline CDR1 and CDR2: SGHDN and FVKESK. V gave up 6 bases and J gave up 5 bases, with 13 bases separating them. CDR3 DNA sequence: TGTGCCAGCAGTCGGGGGGCATCGAATGAAAAACTGTTTTTT. Its protein product is CASSRGASNEKLFF.

This chain uses TRBV29-1 with TRBJ2-3; TRBD2 is a possible D gene (5 bases). The CDR3 runs to 15 residues. V was cut by 0 bases and J by 1 base, with 11 bases left in between. CDR1 is SQVTM and CDR2 is ANQGSEA in the germline V gene. CDR3 nucleotide sequence: TGCAGCGTTGAAGATCGAACTAGGGGCACAGATACGCAGTATTTT. Translated: CSVEDRTRGTDTQYF.